This T cell receptor beta chain was found in a study of long-term antiretroviral therapy in people with HIV (dated by TCRdb to between 2021 and 2024). Turning to the overall study: The earliest samples were collected approximately a decade before the 2015 WHO recommendation for immediate ART, a period when ART was typically delayed until CD4 counts fell. This retrospective serial study examined whether starting ART and sustained HIV suppression were associated with changes in the composition and diversity of the TRB repertoire in peripheral blood. A total of 192 cryopreserved PBMC samples came from a few dozen adults with confirmed HIV infection and were collected serially over a mean of approximately 6 years (range 1-12). Of the roughly 27 participants with HIV, roughly twelve were female. No cross-contamination during QIAcube processing was shown when test extractions of a monoclonal T-cell line were performed alongside over 25 polyclonal samples. What the research found in general, with its limitations: Starting ART was linked to a significant rise in TRB diversity, yet even after long-term ART the diversity remained significantly lower than in transplant donor controls. Expanded TRB clones identified before ART initiation dominated the repertoire across all time points, though the dominance fluctuated and decreased in many PLHIV after ART. Because PBMC availability was limited, only the TCR beta chain was sequenced, with no alpha chain pairing. Samples dated from 2004 to 2017, and the ART regimens used may be less effective than current ones. No data were available on ART adherence, viral resistance or therapy changes, limiting inferences about post-ART repertoire changes. Because pre-ART samples had limited cell numbers, profiling was done on unsorted PBMC rather than on sorted CD4+ and CD8+ T cells. Narrower CDR3 length ranges were observed in HIV repertoires than in controls, and an antigen-experienced repertoire with only a slight naive shift after ART was suggested by the network structure.

Comment on this clone: What antigen it recognizes has not been identified. Base quality data are lacking; no much larger clone is found one base away.

The immunoSEQ hsTCRB v3.0 assay was used at survey level resolution to sequence the TRB variable region. A depth of about 35,000-50,000 T-cell genomes per sample was targeted for TRB sequencing. An Illumina MiSeq with a v3 150-cycle kit was used to sequence the pooled TRB libraries. The source study handled its data this way. Repertoire analysis ran in R within a reproducible Nextflow workflow covering QC, data transformation and analysis. Custom analyses were implemented in LymphoSeq2, an R package for AIRR-Seq data exploration. Four samples yielding fewer than 5000 total TRB sequences were excluded, leaving around 200 analyzed HIV repertoires. Among the approximately 190 HIV repertoires that were kept, some 61 were collected before ART initiation and roughly 130 were collected after ART initiation. Repertoires were downsampled to 5000 TRB nucleotide sequences, with summary statistics averaged over 100 downsampling iterations. Only TRB sequences with CDR3 regions of at least seven amino acids were retained for analysis. Two measures captured diversity: a Shannon entropy-derived clonality score and the Gini coefficient. Repertoire networks linked the top 5000 CDR3 amino acid sequences whenever two sequences differed by an edit distance of one. GLIPH2 predicted antigen specificity groups and MHC restriction for TRB CDR3 amino acid sequences. Known CMV, EBV, HIV or tissue antigen associations were flagged by matching CDR3 amino acid sequences against VDJdb and McPAS-TCR. Pre-ART, post-ART and control groups were compared with Wilcoxon signed-rank tests and Holm-Bonferroni correction. Not all clones reach the TCRdb copy of this immuneACCESS table, which keeps in-frame sequences only. Checked studies attribute under half of the gap to unresolved V genes and leave the rest unexplained. V and J calls and clone size are as listed in that table; D and trimming were resolved from the DNA. Across this sample there are tens of thousands of clones, with roughly four fifths seen only once. The ten largest clones represent 5.5% of the sample.

To be included, a participant needed at least one PBMC sample from before ART initiation plus at least two post-ART samples. Treatment was received in the United States of America by all participants with HIV. Before DNA extraction, cryopreserved samples containing about 0.95-10 million PBMC were thawed and washed. At the time of the earliest PBMC sample, participants with HIV were aged between roughly 20 and 54 years. PBMC samples were contributed by each participant from 1-4 timepoints before ART initiation and 2-8 timepoints after ART initiation, with a median of 7 samples. Serial HIV viral load, CD4+ T-cell count, ART history and demographic data were obtained for every participant. A Qiagen kit on a QIAcube was used to extract genomic DNA from unsorted PBMC, with samples processed in batches of 12. This TCR came from a woman under 40 with HIV. This specimen consisted of unsorted PBMCs, obtained 1.1 years before starting antiretroviral therapy.

The nucleotide sequence is TGCGCCAGCAGCCCTCCCTCCGGGGTTACAGATACGCAGTATTTT. This translates into CASSPPSGVTDTQYF. Here the chain combines TRBV4-1 and TRBJ2-3; a tentative D match to TRBD2 spans 5 bases. Taken from cysteine to phenylalanine, the CDR3 has 15 residues. The CDR3 DNA has 45 bases and is translated from base 1. The germline V gene sets CDR1 to MGHRA and CDR2 to YSYEKL. V was cut back by 4 bases and J by 3 bases, leaving a gap of 14 bases between them.